These 13 T cell receptor beta chains share one sample of origin, sequenced in a study of blood T cell repertoires in COVID-19. Profiled with immunoSEQ multiplex PCR; TCRdb holds only in-frame clones, not every one. Among around 250,000 clones listed, about 88% were seen once. Material for sequencing was peripheral blood. These receptors came from a man younger than 30 with active or convalescent COVID-19.

The chain is built from TRBV28 and TRBJ1-1, with D maybe TRBD1 (5 bases). Germline V gene data show CDR1 as MDHEN and CDR2 as SYDVKM. The CDR3 totals 12 residues. V was trimmed by 5 bases and J by 8 bases, leaving 12 bases between them. The CDR3 loop reads CASSPPDREAFF. CDR3 nucleotides: TGTGCCAGCAGTCCCCCCGACAGAGAAGCTTTCTTT.

V gene TRBV24-1 combines with J gene TRBJ2-5, with 7 bases matching TRBD1. The CDR3 is made up of 17 amino acids. V dropped 2 bases and J dropped 3; count of bases not matched to a gene: 11. Per germline, CDR1 KGHDR and CDR2 SFDVKD. The CDR3 region is CATSDWGKGAKEETQYF. The CDR3 coding sequence is TGTGCCACCAGTGATTGGGGTAAGGGGGCGAAAGAAGAGACCCAGTACTTC.

The count of this clone is one. The rearrangement joins TRBV24-1 to TRBJ1-1; D ambiguous. Per the germline V gene, CDR1 is KGHDR and CDR2 is SFDVKD. Trimming cost V 9 bases and J 5 bases, with 15 bases left between them. The CDR3 totals 13 residues. In DNA form, the CDR3 reads TGTGCCACCTGCGATAGGGAGGGTACTGAAGCTTTCTTT. It codes for CATCDREGTEAFF.

V gene TRBV7-6 combines with J gene TRBJ2-7, with 8 bases matching TRBD1. The V gene end was trimmed by 5 bases and the J gene end by 2 bases; junction bases not matched to a gene: 8. CDR1 and CDR2 (germline): SGHVS, FNYEAQ. The CDR3 contains 15 residues. CDR3 coding DNA: TGTGCCAGCAGCCAGGGGGCGGACTTGCCCTACGAGCAGTACTTC. Protein product: CASSQGADLPYEQYF.

V and J are TRBV28 and TRBJ1-2; D is unclear. CDR1 is MDHEN and CDR2 is SYDVKM in the germline V gene. The CDR3 is 13 amino acids. V lost 3 bases and J 0 bases, leaving 5 bases between the germline ends. The CDR3 is CASSFGANYGYTF. The CDR3 nucleotides are TGTGCCAGCAGTTTCGGGGCTAACTATGGCTACACCTTC.

The chain employs TRBV6-5 and TRBJ1-1; D gene unclear. The CDR3 totals 11 residues. The V gene lost 6 bases and the J gene lost 10 bases, with 12 bases spanning the gap. From germline, CDR1 is MNHEY and CDR2 SVGAGI. Written as DNA, the CDR3 is TGTGCCAGCAGGACCTACAGCGGAGCTTTCTTT. Translation gives CASRTYSGAFF.

The rearrangement uses TRBV6-5 and TRBJ2-3, with D possibly TRBD1 on 5 matching bases. V lost 5 bases to trimming and J lost 6 bases, with 15 bases between them. CDR3 length: 14 amino acids. Germline V gene data show CDR1 as MNHEY and CDR2 as SVGAGI. CDR3 sequence: CASSKQVGADTQYF. The CDR3 DNA follows: TGTGCCAGCAGTAAACAAGTAGGGGCCGATACGCAGTATTTT.

V usage is TRBV24-1 and J usage is TRBJ2-5, with 7 positions matching TRBD1. The V gene end was trimmed by 3 bases and the J gene end by 4 bases; junction bases not matched to a gene: 7. The CDR3 consists of 15 residues. The V gene's germline CDR1 is KGHDR and CDR2 SFDVKD. The CDR3 nucleotides are TGTGCCACCAGTGATGGCTCAGGGGGACGAGAGACCCAGTACTTC. Translation gives CATSDGSGGRETQYF.

The chain uses TRBV6-4 and TRBJ2-2; 10 nucleotides align to TRBD2. The V gene's germline CDR1 is MRHNA and CDR2 SNTAGT. The trim removed 6 bases at V and 4 bases at J, leaving 5 bases unmatched. The CDR3 sequence is 15 residues long. The DNA of the CDR3 is TGTGCCAGCAGCCCTATAGCGGGGGGCACCGGGGAGCTGTTTTTT. It specifies CASSPIAGGTGELFF.

The V gene is TRBV7-9, the J gene TRBJ1-4; D unresolved. CDR1 is SEHNR and CDR2 is FQNEAQ in the germline V gene (reference sequence). V was clipped by 4 bases and J by 5 bases, with 11 bases between them. The length of the CDR3 is 14 residues. The CDR3 region is CASSSMGVNEKLFF. The CDR3 DNA reads as TGTGCCAGCAGCTCGATGGGAGTAAATGAAAAACTGTTTTTT.

The genes are TRBV5-1 and TRBJ1-1; no definite D call. Germline loops: CDR1 SGHRS, CDR2 YFSETQ. The CDR3 spans 14 residues. V was cut by 4 bases and J by 1 base, with 11 bases left in between. CDR3 loop: CASSPLPQNTEAFF. CDR3 in DNA: TGCGCCAGCAGCCCACTCCCGCAGAACACTGAAGCTTTCTTT. The whole variable domain, remainder taken from reference TRBV5-1 and TRBJ1-1, is KAGVTQTPRYLIKTRGQQVTLSCSPISGHRSVSWYQQTPGQGLQFLFEYFSETQRNKGNFPGRFSGRQFSNSRSEMNVSTLELGDSALYLCASSPLPQNTEAFFGQGTRLTVV.

V usage is TRBV24-1 and J usage is TRBJ2-5, with D tentatively TRBD2 (5 bases). The V gene lost 0 bases and the J gene lost 4 bases, with 11 bases spanning the gap. This CDR3 contains 15 residues. CDR1 is KGHDR and CDR2 is SFDVKD in the germline V gene. CDR3 sequence reads: CATSDLGRRGETQYF. The CDR3 DNA is TGTGCCACCAGTGATTTGGGCAGACGGGGAGAGACCCAGTACTTC.

The chain has TRBV18 and TRBJ2-7, with 7 bases that match TRBD1. This CDR3 has 16 residues. V gave up 1 base and J gave up 3 bases; unmatched junction bases: 9. CDR1 is KGHSH and CDR2 is LQKENI in the germline V gene. The CDR3 coding sequence is TGTGCCAGCTCACCACGGGACAGCCCTATCGGCTACGAGCAGTACTTC. Translating gives CASSPRDSPIGYEQYF.